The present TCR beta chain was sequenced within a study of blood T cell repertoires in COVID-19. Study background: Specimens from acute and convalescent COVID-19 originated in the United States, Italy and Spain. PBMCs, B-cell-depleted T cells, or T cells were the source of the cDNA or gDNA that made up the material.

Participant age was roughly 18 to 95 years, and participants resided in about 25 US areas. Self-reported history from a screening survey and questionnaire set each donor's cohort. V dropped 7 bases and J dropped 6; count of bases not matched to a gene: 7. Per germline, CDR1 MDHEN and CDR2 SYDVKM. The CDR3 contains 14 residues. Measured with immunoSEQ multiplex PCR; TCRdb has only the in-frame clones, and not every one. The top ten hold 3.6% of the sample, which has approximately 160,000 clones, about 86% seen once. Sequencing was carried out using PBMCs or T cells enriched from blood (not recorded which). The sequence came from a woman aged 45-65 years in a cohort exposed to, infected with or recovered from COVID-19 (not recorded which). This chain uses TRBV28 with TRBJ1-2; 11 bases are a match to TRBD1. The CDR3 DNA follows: TGTGCCAGCATACACGGGACAGGGGGGCATGGCTACACCTTC. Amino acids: CASIHGTGGHGYTF.